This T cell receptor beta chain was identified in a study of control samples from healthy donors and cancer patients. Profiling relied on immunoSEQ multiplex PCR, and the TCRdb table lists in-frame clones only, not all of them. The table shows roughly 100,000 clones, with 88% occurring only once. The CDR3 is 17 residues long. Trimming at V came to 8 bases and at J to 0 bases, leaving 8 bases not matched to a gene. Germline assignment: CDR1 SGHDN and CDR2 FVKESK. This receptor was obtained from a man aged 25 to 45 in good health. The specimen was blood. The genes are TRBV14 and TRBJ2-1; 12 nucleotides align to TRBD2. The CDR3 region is CASAGTSGWSSYNEQFF. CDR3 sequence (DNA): TGTGCCAGCGCCGGGACTAGCGGGTGGAGCTCCTACAATGAGCAGTTCTTC.